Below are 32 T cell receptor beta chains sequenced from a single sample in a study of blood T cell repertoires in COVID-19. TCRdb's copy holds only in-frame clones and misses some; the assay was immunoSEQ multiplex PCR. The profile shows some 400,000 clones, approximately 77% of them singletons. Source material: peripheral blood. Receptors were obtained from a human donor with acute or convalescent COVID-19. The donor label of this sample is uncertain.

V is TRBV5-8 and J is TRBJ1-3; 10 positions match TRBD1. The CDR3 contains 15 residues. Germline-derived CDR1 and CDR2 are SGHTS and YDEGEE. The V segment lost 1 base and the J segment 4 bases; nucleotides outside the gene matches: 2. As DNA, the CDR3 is TGTGCCAGCAGCTTGCCGGGACAGGGGGGAAACACCATATATTTT. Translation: CASSLPGQGGNTIYF.

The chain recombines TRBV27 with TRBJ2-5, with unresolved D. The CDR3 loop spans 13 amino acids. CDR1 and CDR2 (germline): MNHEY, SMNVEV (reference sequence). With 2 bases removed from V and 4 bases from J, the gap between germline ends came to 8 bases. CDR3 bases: TGTGCCAGCAGTTTAACCCCAGGAGAGACCCAGTACTTC. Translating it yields CASSLTPGETQYF.

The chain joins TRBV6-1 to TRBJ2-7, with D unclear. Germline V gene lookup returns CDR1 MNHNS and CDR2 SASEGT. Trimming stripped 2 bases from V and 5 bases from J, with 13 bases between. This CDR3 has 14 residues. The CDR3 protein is CASSEMATPDEQYF. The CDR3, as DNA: TGTGCCAGCAGTGAAATGGCAACACCCGACGAGCAGTACTTC.

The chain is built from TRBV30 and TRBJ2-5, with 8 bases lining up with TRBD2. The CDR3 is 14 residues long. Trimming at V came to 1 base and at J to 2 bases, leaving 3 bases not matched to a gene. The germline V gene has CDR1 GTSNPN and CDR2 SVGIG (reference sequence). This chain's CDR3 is CAWSAGGWQETQYF. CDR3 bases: TGTGCCTGGAGTGCGGGGGGGTGGCAAGAGACCCAGTACTTC.

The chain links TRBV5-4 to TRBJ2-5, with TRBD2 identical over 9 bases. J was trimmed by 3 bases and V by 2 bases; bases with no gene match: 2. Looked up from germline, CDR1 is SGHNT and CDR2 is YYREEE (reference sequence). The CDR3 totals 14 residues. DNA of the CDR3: TGTGCCAGCAGCTTAAGGACTAGCGAAGAGACCCAGTACTTC. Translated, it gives CASSLRTSEETQYF.

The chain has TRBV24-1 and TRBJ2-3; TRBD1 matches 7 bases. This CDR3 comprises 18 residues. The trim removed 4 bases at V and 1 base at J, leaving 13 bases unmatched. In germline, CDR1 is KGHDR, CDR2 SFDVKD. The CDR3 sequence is CATSDRRPDRVGTDTQYF. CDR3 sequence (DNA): TGTGCCACCAGTGACCGGAGGCCTGACAGGGTTGGCACAGATACGCAGTATTTT.

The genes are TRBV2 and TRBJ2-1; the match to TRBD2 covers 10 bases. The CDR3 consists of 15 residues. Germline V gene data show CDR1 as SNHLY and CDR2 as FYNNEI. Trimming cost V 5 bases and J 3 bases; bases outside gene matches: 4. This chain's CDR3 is CASSISGGNYNEQFF. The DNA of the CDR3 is TGTGCCAGCAGTATTAGCGGGGGGAACTACAATGAGCAGTTCTTC.

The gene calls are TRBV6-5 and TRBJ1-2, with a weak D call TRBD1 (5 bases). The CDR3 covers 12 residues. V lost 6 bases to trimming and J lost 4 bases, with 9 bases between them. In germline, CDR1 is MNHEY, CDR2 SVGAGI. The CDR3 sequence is CASSRGTYGYTF. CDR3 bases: TGTGCCAGCAGCCGGGGGACCTATGGCTACACCTTC.

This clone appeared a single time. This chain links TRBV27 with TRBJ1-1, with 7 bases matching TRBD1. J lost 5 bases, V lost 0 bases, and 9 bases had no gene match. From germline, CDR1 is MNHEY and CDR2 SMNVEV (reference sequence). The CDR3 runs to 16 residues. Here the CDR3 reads CASSLSIEGAWTEAFF. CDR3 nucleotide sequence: TGTGCCAGCAGTTTATCGATAGAGGGGGCGTGGACTGAAGCTTTCTTT.

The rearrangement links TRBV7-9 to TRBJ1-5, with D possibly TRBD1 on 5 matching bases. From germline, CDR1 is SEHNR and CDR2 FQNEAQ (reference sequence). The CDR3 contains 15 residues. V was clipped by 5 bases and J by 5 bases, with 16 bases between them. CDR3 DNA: TGTGCCAGCAGCCCTAGGGGAGGGGAGGATCAGCCCCAGCATTTT. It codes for CASSPRGGEDQPQHF.

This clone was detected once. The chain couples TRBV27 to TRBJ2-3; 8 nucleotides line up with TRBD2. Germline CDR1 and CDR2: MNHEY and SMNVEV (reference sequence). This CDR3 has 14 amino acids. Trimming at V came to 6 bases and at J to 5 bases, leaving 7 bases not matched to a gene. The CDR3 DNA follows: TGTGCCAGCAGACAGAGCGCGGGGGGAGATACGCAGTATTTT. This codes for CASRQSAGGDTQYF.

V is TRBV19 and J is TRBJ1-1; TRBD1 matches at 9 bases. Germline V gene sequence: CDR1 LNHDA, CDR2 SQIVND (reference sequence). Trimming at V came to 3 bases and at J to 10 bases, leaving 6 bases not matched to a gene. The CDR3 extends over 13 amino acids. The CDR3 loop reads CASSINRGRGAFF. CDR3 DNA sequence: TGTGCCAGTAGTATCAACAGGGGGCGAGGAGCTTTCTTT.

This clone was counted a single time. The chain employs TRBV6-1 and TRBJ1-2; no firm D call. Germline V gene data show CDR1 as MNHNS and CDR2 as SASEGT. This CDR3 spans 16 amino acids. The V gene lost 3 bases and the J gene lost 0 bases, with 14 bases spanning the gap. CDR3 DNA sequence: TGTGCCAGCAGTGATTTCAGATTATCAGCTAACTATGGCTACACCTTC. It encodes CASSDFRLSANYGYTF.

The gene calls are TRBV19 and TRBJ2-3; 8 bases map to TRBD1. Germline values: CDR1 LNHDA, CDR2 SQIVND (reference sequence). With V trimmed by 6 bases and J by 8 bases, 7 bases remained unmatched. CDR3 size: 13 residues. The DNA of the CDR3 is TGTGCCAGTAGCCAGGGGGCGCGGGGTACGCAGTATTTT. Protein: CASSQGARGTQYF.

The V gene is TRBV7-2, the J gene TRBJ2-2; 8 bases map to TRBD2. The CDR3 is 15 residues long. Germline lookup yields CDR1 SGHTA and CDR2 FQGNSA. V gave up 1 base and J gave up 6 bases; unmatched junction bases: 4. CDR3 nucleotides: TGTGCCAGCAGCTTAGATCCGGGAGGGCCCGGGGAGCTGTTTTTT. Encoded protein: CASSLDPGGPGELFF. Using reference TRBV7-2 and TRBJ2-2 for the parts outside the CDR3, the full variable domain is GAGVSQSPSNKVTEKGKDVELRCDPISGHTALYWYRQSLGQGLEFLIYFQGNSAPDKSGLPSDRFSAERTGGSVSTLTIQRTQQEDSAVYLCASSLDPGGPGELFFGEGSRLTVL.

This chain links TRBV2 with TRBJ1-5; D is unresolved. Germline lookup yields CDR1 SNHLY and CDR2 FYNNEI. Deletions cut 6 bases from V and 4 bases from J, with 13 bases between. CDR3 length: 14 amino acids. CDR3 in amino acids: CASRPDLLNQPQHF. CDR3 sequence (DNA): TGTGCCAGCAGACCCGATCTACTGAATCAGCCCCAGCATTTT.

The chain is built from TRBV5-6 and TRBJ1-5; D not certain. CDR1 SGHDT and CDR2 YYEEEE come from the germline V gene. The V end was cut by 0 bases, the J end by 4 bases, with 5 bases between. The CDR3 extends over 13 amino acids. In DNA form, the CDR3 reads TGTGCCAGCAGCTTGGCCGGGAATCAGCCCCAGCATTTT. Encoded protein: CASSLAGNQPQHF.

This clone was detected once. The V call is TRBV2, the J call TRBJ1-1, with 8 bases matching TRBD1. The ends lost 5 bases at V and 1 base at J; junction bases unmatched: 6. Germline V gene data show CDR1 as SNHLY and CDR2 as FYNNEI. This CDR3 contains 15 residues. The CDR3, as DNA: TGTGCCAGCAGTAACTTCAGGGGGCCGAACACTGAAGCTTTCTTT. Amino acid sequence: CASSNFRGPNTEAFF.

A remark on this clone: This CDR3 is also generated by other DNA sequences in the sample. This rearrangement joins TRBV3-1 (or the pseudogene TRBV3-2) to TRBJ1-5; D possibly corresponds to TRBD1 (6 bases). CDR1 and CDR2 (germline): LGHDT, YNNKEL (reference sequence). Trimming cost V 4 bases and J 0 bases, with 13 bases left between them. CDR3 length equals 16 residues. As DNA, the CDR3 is TGTGCCAGCAGCCTCGGACAGACATATAGCAATCAGCCCCAGCATTTT. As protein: CASSLGQTYSNQPQHF.

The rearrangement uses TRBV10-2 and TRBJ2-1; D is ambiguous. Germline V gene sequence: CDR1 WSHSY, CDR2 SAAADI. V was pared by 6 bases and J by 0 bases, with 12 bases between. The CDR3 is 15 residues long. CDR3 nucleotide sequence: TGCGCCAGCAGCGTAGACACAAGCTCCTACAATGAGCAGTTCTTC. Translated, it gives CASSVDTSSYNEQFF.

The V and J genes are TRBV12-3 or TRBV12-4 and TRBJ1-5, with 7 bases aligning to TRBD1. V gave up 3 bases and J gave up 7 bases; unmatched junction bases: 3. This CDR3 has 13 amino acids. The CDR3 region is CASSFYRGQPQHF. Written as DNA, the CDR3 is TGTGCCAGCAGTTTCTACAGGGGACAGCCCCAGCATTTT.

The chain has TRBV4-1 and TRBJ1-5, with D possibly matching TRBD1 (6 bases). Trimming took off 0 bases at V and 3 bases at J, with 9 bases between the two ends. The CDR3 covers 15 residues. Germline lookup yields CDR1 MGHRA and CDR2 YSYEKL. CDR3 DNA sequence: TGCGCCAGCAGCCAAGATGCAGGGGTCAATCAGCCCCAGCATTTT. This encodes CASSQDAGVNQPQHF.

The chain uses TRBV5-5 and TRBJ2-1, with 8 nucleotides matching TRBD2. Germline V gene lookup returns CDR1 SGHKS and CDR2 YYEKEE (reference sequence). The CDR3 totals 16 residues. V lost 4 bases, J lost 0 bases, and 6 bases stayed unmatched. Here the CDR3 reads CASSAGRGVSYNEQFF. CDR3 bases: TGTGCCAGCAGCGCCGGGAGGGGTGTCTCCTACAATGAGCAGTTCTTC.

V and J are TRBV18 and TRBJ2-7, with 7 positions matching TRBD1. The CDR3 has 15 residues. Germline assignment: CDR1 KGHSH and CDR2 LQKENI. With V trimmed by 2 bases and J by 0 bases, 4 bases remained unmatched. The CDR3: CASSPETGSSYEQYF. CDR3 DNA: TGTGCCAGCTCACCAGAGACAGGGAGCTCCTACGAGCAGTACTTC.

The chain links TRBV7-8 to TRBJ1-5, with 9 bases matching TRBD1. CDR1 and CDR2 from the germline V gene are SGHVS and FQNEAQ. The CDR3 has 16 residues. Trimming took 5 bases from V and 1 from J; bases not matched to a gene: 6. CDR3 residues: CASSPRTGASNQPQHF. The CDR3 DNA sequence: TGTGCCAGCAGCCCCCGGACAGGGGCGAGCAATCAGCCCCAGCATTTT.

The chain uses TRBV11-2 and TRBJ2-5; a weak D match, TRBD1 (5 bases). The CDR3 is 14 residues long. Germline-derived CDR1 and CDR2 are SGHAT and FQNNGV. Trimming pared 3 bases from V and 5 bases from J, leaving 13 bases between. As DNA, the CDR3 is TGTGCCAGCAGCTTGTCGGGCCCAGGGGAGACCCAGTACTTC. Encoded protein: CASSLSGPGETQYF. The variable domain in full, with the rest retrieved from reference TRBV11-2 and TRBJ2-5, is EAGVAQSPRYKIIEKRQSVAFWCNPISGHATLYWYQQILGQGPKLLIQFQNNGVVDDSQLPKDRFSAERLKGVDSTLKIQPAKLEDSAVYLCASSLSGPGETQYFGPGTRLLVL.

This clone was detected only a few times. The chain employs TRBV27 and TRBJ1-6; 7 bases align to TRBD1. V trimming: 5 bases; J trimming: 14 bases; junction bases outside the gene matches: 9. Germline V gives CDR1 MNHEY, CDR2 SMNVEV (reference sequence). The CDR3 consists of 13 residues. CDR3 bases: TGTGCCAGCAGTCTAGTCCCGGGACAGTCCCTCCACTTT. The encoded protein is CASSLVPGQSLHF.

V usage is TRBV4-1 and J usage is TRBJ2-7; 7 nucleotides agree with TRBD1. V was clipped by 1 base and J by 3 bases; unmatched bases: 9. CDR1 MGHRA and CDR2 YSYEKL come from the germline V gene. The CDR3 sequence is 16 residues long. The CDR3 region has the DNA TGCGCCAGCAGCCAAGGATTCGAGGGGGCAAACTACGAGCAGTACTTC. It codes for CASSQGFEGANYEQYF.

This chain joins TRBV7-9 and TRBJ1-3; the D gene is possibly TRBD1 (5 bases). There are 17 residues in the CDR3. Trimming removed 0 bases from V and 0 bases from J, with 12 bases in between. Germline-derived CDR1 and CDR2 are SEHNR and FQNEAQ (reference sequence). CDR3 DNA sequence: TGTGCCAGCAGCTTAGCGATAGTTGGGGCCTCTGGAAACACCATATATTTT. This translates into CASSLAIVGASGNTIYF.

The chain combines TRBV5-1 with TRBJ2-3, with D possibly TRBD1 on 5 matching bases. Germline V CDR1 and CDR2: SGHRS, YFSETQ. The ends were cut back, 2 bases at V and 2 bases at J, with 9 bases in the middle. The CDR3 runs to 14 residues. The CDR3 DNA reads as TGCGCCAGCAGCTTTCAAGGACACACAGATACGCAGTATTTT. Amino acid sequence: CASSFQGHTDTQYF.

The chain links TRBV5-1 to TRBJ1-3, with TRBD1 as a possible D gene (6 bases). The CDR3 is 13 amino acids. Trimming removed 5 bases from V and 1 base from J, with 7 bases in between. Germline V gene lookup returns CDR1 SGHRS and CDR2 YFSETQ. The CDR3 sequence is CASRQGSGNTIYF. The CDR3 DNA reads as TGCGCCAGCAGACAGGGTTCTGGAAACACCATATATTTT.

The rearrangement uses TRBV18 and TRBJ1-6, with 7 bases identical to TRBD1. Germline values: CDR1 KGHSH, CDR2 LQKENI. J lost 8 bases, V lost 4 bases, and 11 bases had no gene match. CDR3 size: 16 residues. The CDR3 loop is CASSQGQVAQDSPLHF. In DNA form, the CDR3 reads TGTGCCAGCTCACAAGGACAGGTTGCCCAAGATTCACCCCTCCACTTT. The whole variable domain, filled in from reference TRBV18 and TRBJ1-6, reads NAGVMQNPRHLVRRRGQEARLRCSPMKGHSHVYWYRQLPEEGLKFMVYLQKENIIDESGMPKERFSAEFPKEGPSILRIQQVVRGDSAAYFCASSQGQVAQDSPLHFGNGTRLTVT.